This T cell receptor beta chain was documented in a study of blood T cell repertoires in COVID-19. As for the study in general: Samples taken during acute and convalescent COVID-19 were collected in the United States, Italy and Spain.

Authors' data handling: By means of reference gene primer amplification, nucleated cell counts were estimated. This table comes from immunoSEQ multiplex PCR, and its TCRdb copy is limited to in-frame clones, with some not included. That table gives V, J and clone size, and the DNA gave D and trimming. The table records about 240,000 clones, around 83% of them present only once. The CDR3 length is 14 residues. CDR1 and CDR2 from the germline V gene are KGHDR and SFDVKD. Trimming removed 5 bases from V and 5 bases from J, with 15 bases in between. This clone was picked up many times. The sample consisted of peripheral blood. The chain is built from TRBV24-1 and TRBJ2-7, with unresolved D. This clonotype was obtained from a young woman with acute or convalescent COVID-19. CDR3 residues: CATSGSPAGNEQYF. In nucleotides, the CDR3 is TGTGCCACCAGTGGTAGCCCCGCTGGTAACGAGCAGTACTTC.